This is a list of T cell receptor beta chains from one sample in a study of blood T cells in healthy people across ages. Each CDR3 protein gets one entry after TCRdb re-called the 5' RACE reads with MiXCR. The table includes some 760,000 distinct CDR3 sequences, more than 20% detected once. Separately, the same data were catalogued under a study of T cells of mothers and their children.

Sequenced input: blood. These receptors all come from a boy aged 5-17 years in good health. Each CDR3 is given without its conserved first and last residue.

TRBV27 ASSTIQGAFTEAF
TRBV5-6 ASSLISAAINEQF
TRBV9 ASSAGGFGYT
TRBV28 ASSSYTSGRADEQF
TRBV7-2 ASSLGTLSYNEQF
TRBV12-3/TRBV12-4 ASSKTGSFGKLF
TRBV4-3 ASSQARAVVTGQY
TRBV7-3 ASSATAYNSPLH
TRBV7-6 ASSFLKGTGSSYNEQF
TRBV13 ASSPRVAGAQETQY
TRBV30 AWTGGTGNSPLH
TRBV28 ASSAFGGSRDGYT
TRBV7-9 ASSPGGATDTQY
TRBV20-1 SASASSYEQY
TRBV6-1 ASSGEDHEQY
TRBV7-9 ASSQPQGMNTEAF
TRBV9 ASSVEASGGAVHEQF
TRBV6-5 ASKGTGFYEQY
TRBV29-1 SALLAGALLGGTDTQY
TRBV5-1 ASSLESASSDGYT
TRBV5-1 ASSLETSQPQH
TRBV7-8 ASSLLQGDYNEQF
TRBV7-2 ASNWLREETQY
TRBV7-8 ASSSHWLNEQF
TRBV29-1 SDEGRNSYNEQF
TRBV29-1 SVDDGNTGELF
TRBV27 ASSLSGTTKNIQY
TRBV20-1 SAAEFPSGSYNEQF
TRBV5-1 ASSLTRQTTSTDTQY
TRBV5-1 ASSVQSADTQY
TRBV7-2 ASSSSGTGRKAF
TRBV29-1 SVSTGVYEQY
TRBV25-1 ASSEIETEGYEQY
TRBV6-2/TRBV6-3 ASSYPSGLAGGTRGPSSYNEQF
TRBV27 ASSPLGLAGANVLT
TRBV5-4 ASSLEGRLINEQY
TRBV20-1 SAASGGTYEQY
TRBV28 ASGTSENTQY
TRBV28 ASSLLQGPGANVLT
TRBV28 ASSPLDRPGETQY